Listed below are T cell receptor beta chains from one sample, sequenced in a study of identical twins. TCRdb fed the 5' RACE reads into MiXCR, producing one record per CDR3 protein. The sample lists more than 250,000 distinct CDR3 sequences; more than 6.5% were seen once. The sample was also linked to a second study, of yellow fever vaccine responses in identical twins.

Sequenced: memory (CD45RO+) T cells sorted from blood. The source of these receptors is a woman between 18 and 30 years old in good health. CDR3s include the opening cysteine and the closing phenylalanine or tryptophan. A D gene is named only where the DNA matches it firmly. Size is stated for part of the rows, as once, few or many counts, or as a class when the clone is expanded.

clone_size	v_call	j_call	d_call	cdr3_length	cdr3_aa	cdr3_nt
few	TRBV11-2	TRBJ2-1	-	16	CASSPPDLITYNEQFF	TGTGCCAGCAGCCCCCCGGATTTAATTACCTACAATGAGCAGTTCTTC
few	TRBV20-1	TRBJ2-3	-	15	CSAKDLPDRTDTQYF	TGCAGTGCCAAGGACCTCCCCGATCGCACAGATACGCAGTATTTT
-	TRBV3-1	TRBJ2-7	TRBD2	17	CASSQAPLAGRSYEQYF	TGTGCCAGCAGCCAAGCACCACTAGCGGGCCGATCCTACGAGCAGTACTTC
-	TRBV11-2	TRBJ2-2	TRBD2	15	CASSVSPGGTGELFF	TGTGCCAGCAGCGTCAGTCCGGGGGGCACCGGGGAGCTGTTTTTT
-	TRBV20-1	TRBJ2-6	TRBD2	17	CSARTSGRASGANVLTF	TGCAGTGCTAGGACTAGCGGGAGGGCCTCTGGGGCCAACGTCCTGACTTTC
many	TRBV10-3	TRBJ1-1	TRBD1	17	CAISDPDRARLNTEAFF	TGTGCCATCAGTGACCCGGACAGGGCTAGGCTGAACACTGAAGCTTTCTTT
few	TRBV18	TRBJ1-2	TRBD1	17	CASSRTRQGSLPDGYTF	TGTGCCAGCTCACGAACACGACAGGGGAGCCTGCCGGATGGCTACACCTTC
few	TRBV9	TRBJ2-3	-	14	CASSVATRRDTQYF	TGTGCCAGCAGCGTAGCTACGAGACGCGATACGCAGTATTTT
few	TRBV7-9	TRBJ2-5	TRBD2	16	CASSLTSGGLQETQYF	TGTGCCAGCAGCTTAACCAGCGGGGGTTTGCAAGAGACCCAGTACTTC
-	TRBV2	TRBJ1-1	TRBD1	14	CATRSTGINTEAFF	TGTGCCACCCGTTCGACAGGGATCAACACTGAAGCTTTCTTT
few	TRBV15	TRBJ2-3	TRBD2	15	CATSTLTSGGDTQYF	TGTGCCACCAGCACCCTGACTAGCGGAGGGGATACGCAGTATTTT
-	TRBV27	TRBJ2-2	TRBD2	17	CASRTFSGGPNTGELFF	TGTGCCAGCAGAACCTTTAGCGGGGGACCGAACACCGGGGAGCTGTTTTTT
few	TRBV2	TRBJ2-3	-	14	CASSEAFGSFRQYF	TGTGCCAGCAGTGAAGCTTTCGGATCGTTTCGGCAGTATTTT
many	TRBV20-1	TRBJ1-5	TRBD1	13	CSARDRENQPQHF	TGCAGTGCTCGGGACAGGGAGAACCAGCCCCAGCATTTT